The table lists the clone carrying this T cell receptor (beta chain) with a few counts. The V and J ends lost 0 bases and 0 bases respectively, with 11 bases between them. The CDR3 runs 16 residues. Germline V gives CDR1 SGHRS, CDR2 YFSETQ. For TCRbeta, the library was prepared with unique molecular identifiers. TCRdb recomputed calls from the PCR reads with MiXCR, one row per CDR3 protein. The sample has about 500,000 distinct CDR3 sequences; about 31% are singletons. This specimen belongs to a study of T-cell reconstitution after alpha-beta-depleted transplantation in children. This TCR derives from a human donor who donated a stem cell graft to a child with aplastic anemia. Material: PBMCs from the stem cell graft donor, obtained from the stem cell graft. The chain uses TRBV5-1 and TRBJ2-3; D remains unclear. The CDR3 here is CASSLGSVTSTDTQYF. In nucleotides, the CDR3 is TGCGCCAGCAGCTTGGGGTCGGTAACTAGCACAGATACGCAGTATTTT. The variable domain in full, with the rest retrieved from reference TRBV5-1 and TRBJ2-3, is KAGVTQTPRYLIKTRGQQVTLSCSPISGHRSVSWYQQTPGQGLQFLFEYFSETQRNKGNFPGRFSGRQFSNSRSEMNVSTLELGDSALYLCASSLGSVTSTDTQYFGPGTRLTVL.